These T cell receptor beta chains were read from a single sample in a study of blood T cell repertoires in COVID-19. Clones were read by immunoSEQ multiplex PCR, and TCRdb kept only the in-frame ones, dropping some. Here the sample spans around 140,000 clones, 89% being singletons. Sequencing was done on a sample of peripheral blood. Receptors were obtained from a human donor in a cohort sampled during active COVID-19. The CDR3 runs from the conserved cysteine through the conserved F or W. D genes are given only for firm matches. Rows may omit the clone size; those that give it use once, few, many or a size class.

>NA|TRBV2|TRBJ2-5|NA
CASSEALSQSRYF
TGTGCCAGCAGTGAAGCGTTGTCTCAGTCTCGCTACTTC
>NA|TRBV30|TRBJ2-5|NA
CAWSKIDRNQETQYF
TGTGCCTGGAGCAAAATCGACAGGAACCAAGAGACCCAGTACTTC
>NA|TRBV6-9|TRBJ1-6|NA
CASSYFAPDSSYNSPLHF
TGTGCCAGCAGTTATTTCGCCCCGGACAGCTCCTATAATTCACCCCTCCACTTT
>TRBD2|TRBV9|TRBJ2-7|NA
CASSPSGGASYEQYF
TGTGCCAGCAGCCCCAGCGGGGGGGCTTCCTACGAGCAGTACTTC
>TRBD1|TRBV4-3|TRBJ1-1|NA
CASSSGTEWTEAFF
TGCGCCAGCAGCTCCGGGACAGAGTGGACTGAAGCTTTCTTT
>NA|TRBV27|TRBJ2-5|NA
CASSSNHAGQETQYF
TGTGCCAGCAGTTCCAACCATGCAGGGCAAGAGACCCAGTACTTC
>TRBD2|TRBV5-4|TRBJ2-1|NA
CASSYGLAGERNEQFF
TGTGCCAGCAGCTATGGACTAGCGGGGGAGCGCAATGAGCAGTTCTTC
>TRBD1|TRBV29-1|TRBJ2-7|NA
CSVDEGTGGHEQYF
TGCAGCGTCGACGAGGGGACAGGGGGTCACGAGCAGTACTTC
>TRBD2|TRBV5-1|TRBJ2-1|NA
CASSPRTSGTDNEQFF
TGCGCCAGCAGCCCGCGGACTAGCGGTACCGACAATGAGCAGTTCTTC
>NA|TRBV25-1|TRBJ2-3|NA
CASSRQGLTDTQYF
TGTGCCAGCAGTCGACAGGGACTTACAGATACGCAGTATTTT
>TRBD1|TRBV5-8|TRBJ1-5|NA
CASSLGQGSAQPQHF
TGTGCCAGCAGCTTGGGACAGGGGTCGGCTCAGCCCCAGCATTTT
>TRBD1|TRBV5-1|TRBJ2-1|NA
CASSPGQDNEQFF
TGCGCCAGCAGCCCGGGACAGGACAATGAGCAGTTCTTC
>NA|TRBV30|TRBJ2-5|few
CAWSVINQETQYF
TGTGCCTGGAGTGTAATCAACCAAGAGACCCAGTACTTC
>TRBD1|TRBV7-6|TRBJ2-1|NA
CASSRQGYNEQFF
TGTGCCAGCAGCCGACAGGGGTACAATGAGCAGTTCTTC
>TRBD1|TRBV11-2|TRBJ1-2|NA
CASSSDRGLRGYTF
TGTGCCAGCAGCTCGGACAGGGGGCTTCGAGGCTACACCTTC
>TRBD2|TRBV3-1/TRBV3-2|TRBJ2-1|once
CASSQGRGGRNEQFF
TGTGCCAGCAGCCAAGGCCGGGGGGGCCGCAATGAGCAGTTCTTC
>TRBD1|TRBV5-5|TRBJ2-1|NA
CASSRQPGQGANEQFF
TGTGCCAGCAGCCGTCAACCGGGACAGGGGGCGAATGAGCAGTTCTTC
>NA|TRBV2|TRBJ1-2|NA
CASSVQGYGYTF
TGTGCCAGCAGTGTACAGGGATATGGCTACACCTTC
>NA|TRBV12-3/TRBV12-4|TRBJ2-5|NA
CASSPSGETQYF
TGTGCCAGCAGTCCCTCAGGGGAGACCCAGTACTTC
>TRBD1|TRBV6-2/TRBV6-3|TRBJ2-7|NA
CASSSGQGSYEQYF
TGTGCCAGCAGTTCGGGACAGGGCTCCTACGAGCAGTACTTC
>TRBD1|TRBV9|TRBJ1-2|NA
CASSAQGARGYTF
TGTGCCAGCAGCGCACAGGGGGCGCGGGGCTACACCTTC
>NA|TRBV5-1|TRBJ1-1|NA
CASSLASGGVRTEAFF
TGCGCCAGCAGCTTGGCCTCGGGGGGCGTCCGGACTGAAGCTTTCTTT